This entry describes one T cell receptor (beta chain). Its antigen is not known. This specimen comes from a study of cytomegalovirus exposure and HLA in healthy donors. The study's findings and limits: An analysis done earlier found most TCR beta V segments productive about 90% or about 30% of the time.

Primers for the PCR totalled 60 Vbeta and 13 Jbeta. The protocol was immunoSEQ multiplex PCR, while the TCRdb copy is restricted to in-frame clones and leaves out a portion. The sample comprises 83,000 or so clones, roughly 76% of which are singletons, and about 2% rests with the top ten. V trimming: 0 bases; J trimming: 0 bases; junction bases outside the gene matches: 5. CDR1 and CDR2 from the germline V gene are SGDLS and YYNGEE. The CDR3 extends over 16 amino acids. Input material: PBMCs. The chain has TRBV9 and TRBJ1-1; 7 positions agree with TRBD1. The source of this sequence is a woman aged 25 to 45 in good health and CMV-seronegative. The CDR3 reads CASSVVAGGLNTEAFF. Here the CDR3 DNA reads TGTGCCAGCAGCGTAGTGGCAGGGGGTTTGAACACTGAAGCTTTCTTT.